One T cell receptor beta chain is described in this entry. What antigen it recognizes has not been identified. The record has no base qualities; no much larger clone is one base away. This sample was taken from a study of OX40 agonist ivuxolimab in advanced cancers. Background on the whole study: Ivuxolimab, which targeted the costimulatory receptor OX40 (CD134), was an agonistic, fully human IgG2 monoclonal antibody. The paper covers the monotherapy dose-escalation part of the phase I ivuxolimab trial, which included N ≈ 57 patients. Of the 50 to 55 patients in dose escalation, some 20 had hepatocellular carcinoma, some 15 had melanoma, 9 had renal cell carcinoma and 9 had head and neck cancer. Intravenous ivuxolimab was administered to patients every 2 weeks at six dose levels: 0.01, 0.1, 0.3, 1.5, 3 and 10 mg/kg. Partial responses occurred in three dose-escalation patients, of whom one had hepatocellular carcinoma and two had cutaneous melanoma. Peripheral TCRbeta sequencing aimed to test whether ivuxolimab altered TCR sequence diversity and caused clonal T-cell expansion. The dose-escalation cohort was roughly 87% male with a mean age of roughly 62 years, ranging from roughly 23 to 79. Patients were allowed to have had prior anti-PD-1, anti-PD-L1 or anti-CTLA-4 therapy, and roughly 40% of the dose-escalation patients had been treated with checkpoint inhibitors. What the research found in general, with its limitations: After ivuxolimab, more expanded clones were found on average in CD8+ T cells than in CD4+ T cells. Clonal expansion of both CD4+ and CD8+ blood T cells was observed from baseline to week 6 at doses 0.1 to 3.0 mg/kg. Partial responders in the 0.1-3.0 mg/kg groups had among the lowest normalized peripheral clonal expansion, especially among CD8+ T cells. The antigen specificity of the peripheral T cells that underwent clonal expansion was not determined. Low levels of normalized T-cell clonal expansion were also seen in some nonresponding patients.

For sequencing of the TCRbeta CDR3 region, genomic DNA was extracted from the sorted cells. The immunoSEQ Assay was used for sequencing of TCRbeta CDR3 regions. TCRdb provides this immuneACCESS table in a form limited to in-frame rearrangements. Some clones are lacking; in checked studies, under half of them reflect an unresolved V gene, and why the rest are absent is not known. The sample includes 60,000 or so clones, with approximately 83% observed a single time. About 13% of the sample belongs to the ten largest clones. The trial excluded patients who had a history of autoimmune disease or who were on systemic immunosuppression. Peripheral blood for TCR sequencing was collected from all dose cohorts at baseline, on cycle 4 day 1, and on cycle 7 day 1. Samples were obtained from an open-label, multicenter, first-in-human phase I dose-escalation trial of ivuxolimab. Adults with locally advanced or metastatic head and neck squamous cell, hepatocellular, melanoma or renal cell carcinoma were enrolled in the trial. Before TCR sequencing, CD4+ and CD8+ T cells were separately sorted from peripheral blood.

This TCR derives from an adult with an advanced solid tumor such as melanoma, head and neck, liver or kidney cancer. The sample here was CD4+ or CD8+ T cells sorted from blood, taken in a trial of the OX40 agonist ivuxolimab.

This receptor has the CDR3 CASSFRDRGIISLNEQFF. The bases are TGTGCCAGCAGCTTCCGGGACAGGGGTATCATATCCCTCAATGAGCAGTTCTTC. The V gene is TRBV13 and the J gene is TRBJ2-1; 10 central nucleotides agree with TRBD1. Relative to germline, V is missing 3 bases and J is missing 6 bases, with 14 bases of the junction outside any gene match. The CDR3 spans 18 residues, from the cysteine through the phenylalanine. CDR3 DNA only is kept here, 54 bases in frame from base 1. Looking up the germline V gene (reference sequence) yields CDR1 PRHDT and CDR2 FYEKMQ. With the rest looked up from the reference TRBV13 and TRBJ2-1 genes rather than sequenced, the full variable domain is AAGVIQSPRHLIKEKRETATLKCYPIPRHDTVYWYQQGPGQDPQFLISFYEKMQSDKGSIPDRFSAQQFSDYHSELNMSSLELGDSALYFCASSFRDRGIISLNEQFFGPGTRLTVL.